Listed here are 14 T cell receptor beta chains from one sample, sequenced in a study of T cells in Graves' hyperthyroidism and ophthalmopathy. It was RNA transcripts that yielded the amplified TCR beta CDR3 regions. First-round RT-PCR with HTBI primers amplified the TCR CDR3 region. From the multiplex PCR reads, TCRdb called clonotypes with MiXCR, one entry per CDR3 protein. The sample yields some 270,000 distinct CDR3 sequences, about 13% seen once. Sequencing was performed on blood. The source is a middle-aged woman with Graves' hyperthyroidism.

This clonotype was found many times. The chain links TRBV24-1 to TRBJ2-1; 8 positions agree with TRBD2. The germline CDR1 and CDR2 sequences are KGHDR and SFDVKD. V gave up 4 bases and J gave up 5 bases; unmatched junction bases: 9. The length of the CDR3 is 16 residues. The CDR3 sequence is CATSDPSGSDNNEQFF. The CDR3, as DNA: TGTGCCACCAGTGACCCAAGCGGGAGCGATAACAATGAGCAGTTCTTC.

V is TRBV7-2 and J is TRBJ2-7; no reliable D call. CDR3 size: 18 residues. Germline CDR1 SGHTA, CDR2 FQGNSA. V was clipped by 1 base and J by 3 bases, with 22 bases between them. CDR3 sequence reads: CASSLDALLGLPFYEQYF. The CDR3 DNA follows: TGTGCCAGCAGCTTAGACGCACTACTGGGGTTACCTTTCTACGAGCAGTACTTC.

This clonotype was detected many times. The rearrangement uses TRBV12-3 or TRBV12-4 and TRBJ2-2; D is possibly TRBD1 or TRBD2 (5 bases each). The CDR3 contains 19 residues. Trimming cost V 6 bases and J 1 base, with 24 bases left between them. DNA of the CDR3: TGTGCCAGCAGCCATCGGGACCACGTAGCGAAGTTGAACACCGGGGAGCTGTTTTTT. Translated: CASSHRDHVAKLNTGELFF.

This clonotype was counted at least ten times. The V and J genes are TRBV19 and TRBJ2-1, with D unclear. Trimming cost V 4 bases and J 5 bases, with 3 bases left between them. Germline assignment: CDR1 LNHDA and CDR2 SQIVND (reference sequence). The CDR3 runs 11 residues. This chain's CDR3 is CASSTHNEQFF. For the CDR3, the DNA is TGTGCCAGTAGTACACACAATGAGCAGTTCTTC. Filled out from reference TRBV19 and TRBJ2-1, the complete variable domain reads DGGITQSPKYLFRKEGQNVTLSCEQNLNHDAMYWYRQDPGQGLRLIYYSQIVNDFQKGDIAEGYSVSREKKESFPLTVTSAQKNPTAFYLCASSTHNEQFFGPGTRLTVL.

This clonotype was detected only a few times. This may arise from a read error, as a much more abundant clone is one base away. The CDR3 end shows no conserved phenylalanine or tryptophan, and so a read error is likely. CDR3 sequence reads: CASSFLANTYEQYL. CDR3 in DNA: TGTGCCAGCAGCTTTCTTGCTAACACCTACGAGCAGTACCTC. The chain uses TRBV7-8 and TRBJ2-7, with D uncertain. Trimming cost V 3 bases and J 2 bases, with 11 bases left between them. Germline V gives CDR1 SGHVS, CDR2 FQNEAQ. There are 14 residues in the CDR3.

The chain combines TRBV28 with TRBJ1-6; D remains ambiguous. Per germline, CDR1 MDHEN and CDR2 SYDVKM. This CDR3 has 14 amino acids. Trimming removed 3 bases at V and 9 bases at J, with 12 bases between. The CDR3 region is CASSFYLEVSPLHF. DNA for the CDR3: TGTGCCAGCAGTTTCTATCTTGAGGTTTCACCCCTCCACTTT.

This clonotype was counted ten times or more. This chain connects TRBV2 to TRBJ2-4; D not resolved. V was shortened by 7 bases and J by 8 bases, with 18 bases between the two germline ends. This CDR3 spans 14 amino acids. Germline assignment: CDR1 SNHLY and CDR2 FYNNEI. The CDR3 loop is CASIRQLGADIQYF. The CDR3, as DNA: TGTGCCAGCATCAGGCAGCTCGGCGCGGACATTCAGTACTTC.

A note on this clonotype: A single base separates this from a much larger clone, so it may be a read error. The chain's CDR3 is CASRLAGSDNEQFF. In nucleotides, the CDR3 is TGTGCCAGCAGGCTAGCGGGATCGGACAATGAGCAGTTCTTC. The chain has TRBV6-1 and TRBJ2-1; 9 nucleotides line up with TRBD2. J lost 5 bases, V lost 6 bases, and 5 bases had no gene match. CDR3 length equals 14 residues. The germline V gene has CDR1 MNHNS and CDR2 SASEGT.

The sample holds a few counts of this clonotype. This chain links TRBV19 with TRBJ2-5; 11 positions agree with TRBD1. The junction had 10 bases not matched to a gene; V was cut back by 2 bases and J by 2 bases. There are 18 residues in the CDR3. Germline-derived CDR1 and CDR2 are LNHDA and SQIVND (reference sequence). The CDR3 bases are TGTGCCAGTAGTATACGCAGGGGACAGGGGGGATGGCAAGAGACCCAGTACTTC. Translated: CASSIRRGQGGWQETQYF.

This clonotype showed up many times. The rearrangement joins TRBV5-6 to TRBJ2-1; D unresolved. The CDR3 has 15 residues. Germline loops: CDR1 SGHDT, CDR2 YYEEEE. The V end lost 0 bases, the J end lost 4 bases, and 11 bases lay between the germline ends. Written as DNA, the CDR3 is TGTGCCAGCAGCTTGGAGTCGGTATCGTACAATGAGCAGTTCTTC. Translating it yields CASSLESVSYNEQFF. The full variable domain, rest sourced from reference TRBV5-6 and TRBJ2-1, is DAGVTQSPTHLIKTRGQQVTLRCSPKSGHDTVSWYQQALGQGPQFIFQYYEEEERQRGNFPDRFSGHQFPNYSSELNVNALLLGDSALYLCASSLESVSYNEQFFGPGTRLTVL.

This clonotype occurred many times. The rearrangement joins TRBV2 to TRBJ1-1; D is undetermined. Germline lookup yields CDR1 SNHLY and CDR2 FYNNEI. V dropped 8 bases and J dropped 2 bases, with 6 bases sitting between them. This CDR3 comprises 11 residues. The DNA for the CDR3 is TGTGCCAGCCGTACTAACACTGAAGCTTTCTTT. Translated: CASRTNTEAFF. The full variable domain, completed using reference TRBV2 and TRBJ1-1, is EPEVTQTPSHQVTQMGQEVILRCVPISNHLYFYWYRQILGQKVEFLVSFYNNEISEKSEIFDDQFSVERPDGSNFTLKIRSTKLEDSAMYFCASRTNTEAFFGQGTRLTVV.

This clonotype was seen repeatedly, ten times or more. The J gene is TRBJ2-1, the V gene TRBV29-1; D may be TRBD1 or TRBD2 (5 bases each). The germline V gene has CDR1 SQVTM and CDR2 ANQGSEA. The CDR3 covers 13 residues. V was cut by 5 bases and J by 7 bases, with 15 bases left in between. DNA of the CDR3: TGCAGCGTTTATGGGGGAGACTTTAATGAGCAGTTCTTC. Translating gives CSVYGGDFNEQFF.

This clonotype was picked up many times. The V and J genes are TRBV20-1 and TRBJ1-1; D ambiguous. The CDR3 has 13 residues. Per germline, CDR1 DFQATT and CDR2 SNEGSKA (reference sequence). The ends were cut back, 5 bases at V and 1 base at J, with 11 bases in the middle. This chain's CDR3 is CSALAPSNTEAFF. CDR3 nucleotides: TGCAGTGCTCTTGCCCCCTCGAACACTGAAGCTTTCTTT.

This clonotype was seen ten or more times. CDR3 loop: CSVPGVASNTGELFF. CDR3 nucleotide sequence: TGCAGCGTTCCCGGGGTAGCCTCGAACACCGGGGAGCTGTTTTTT. V is TRBV29-1 and J is TRBJ2-2; D is possibly TRBD2 (5 bases). Germline V gene sequence: CDR1 SQVTM, CDR2 ANQGSEA. The CDR3 totals 15 residues. V was shortened by 5 bases and J by 0 bases, with 13 bases between the two germline ends.